The 30 T cell receptor beta chains in this list originate from one sample, sequenced in a study of human T cells and chemical hapten exposure. The time point: pre-sensitization, week 0. Treatment given: therapeutic diphenylcyclopropenone sensitization with weekly scalp DPC. MiXCR, run by TCRdb on the RACE reads, gives a single entry per CDR3 protein. The repertoire holds 350,000 to 450,000 distinct CDR3 sequences, roughly 5% seen once, with 2.5% to 3% in the top ten. The sequenced sample was whole blood, obtained in connection with sensitization to the hapten diphenylcyclopropenone (DPC). These receptors were collected from a woman aged 45 to 65 with alopecia areata. Some clones in this sample may be carry-over from other donors' samples.

This clonotype was observed a handful of times. The V call is TRBV18, the J call TRBJ1-1; D is undetermined. Trimming left V 2 bases short and J 1 base short, with 5 bases between. Germline loops: CDR1 KGHSH, CDR2 LQKENI. The CDR3 is 13 residues long. This chain's CDR3 is CASSPTQNTEAFF. CDR3 nucleotides: TGTGCCAGCTCACCAACCCAGAACACTGAAGCTTTCTTT.

This chain joins TRBV15 and TRBJ2-5; 7 nucleotides line up with TRBD2. The CDR3 extends over 14 amino acids. V lost 0 bases and J lost 3; bases outside the gene matches: 1. Per germline, CDR1 LNHNV and CDR2 YYDKDF (reference sequence). CDR3 sequence: CATSREAGEETQYF. As DNA, the CDR3 is TGTGCCACCAGCAGAGAGGCGGGGGAAGAGACCCAGTACTTC.

This clonotype was seen more than once but under ten times. V usage is TRBV20-1 and J usage is TRBJ2-2; possible D gene TRBD1, 5 bases. CDR1 is DFQATT, CDR2 SNEGSKA, per germline (reference sequence). Trimming took off 0 bases at V and 0 bases at J, with 11 bases between the two ends. The CDR3 covers 16 residues. In DNA form, the CDR3 reads TGCAGTGCTAGAGATCCCGGACAACCGAACACCGGGGAGCTGTTTTTT. Encoded protein: CSARDPGQPNTGELFF.

This clonotype was seen a few times. The chain couples TRBV18 to TRBJ2-3; the match to TRBD2 covers 12 bases. Germline CDR1 reads KGHSH; CDR2 reads LQKENI. The CDR3 covers 16 residues. V was clipped by 4 bases and J by 3 bases; unmatched bases: 5. CDR3 DNA sequence: TGTGCCAGCTCACGGACTAGCGGGGCTGGAACAGATACGCAGTATTTT. It is translated as CASSRTSGAGTDTQYF.

In its sample, this clonotype was seen many times. This chain connects TRBV28 to TRBJ2-7; D possibly corresponds to TRBD2 (5 bases). Germline CDR1 reads MDHEN; CDR2 reads SYDVKM. V lost 8 bases, J lost 5 bases, and 19 bases lay in between. The CDR3 consists of 14 residues. The CDR3 sequence: CASSPRRVFHEQYF. The CDR3 nucleotides are TGTGCCAGCTCTCCCCGGCGGGTGTTTCACGAGCAGTACTTC.

DNA of the CDR3: TGCAGTGCCCGACCGACAGGCCGCAAGGACTATGGCTACACCTTC. Encoded protein: CSARPTGRKDYGYTF. The V call is TRBV20-1, the J call TRBJ1-2, with D possibly matching TRBD1 (6 bases). From germline, CDR1 is DFQATT and CDR2 SNEGSKA (reference sequence). CDR3 length equals 15 residues. V gave up 6 bases and J gave up 3 bases, with 20 bases separating them.

This clonotype was observed many times. The chain links TRBV29-1 to TRBJ2-7; D might be TRBD2 (7 bases). The CDR3 spans 14 residues. Germline V gene lookup returns CDR1 SQVTM and CDR2 ANQGSEA. V was cut by 2 bases and J by 5 bases, with 16 bases left in between. The CDR3: CSVERGRGAHEQYF. The CDR3 region has the DNA TGCAGCGTTGAAAGGGGACGGGGGGCTCACGAGCAGTACTTC.

This clonotype was observed many times. The DNA of the CDR3 is TGTGCCAGCAGTTTCGGTGGAGATACGCAGTATTTT. It encodes CASSFGGDTQYF. This chain links TRBV12-3 or TRBV12-4 with TRBJ2-3; D remains unclear. Trimming pared 3 bases from V and 5 bases from J, leaving 6 bases between. The CDR3 loop spans 12 amino acids.

This clonotype was counted many times. The J gene is TRBJ2-1, the V gene TRBV3-1; the D is unclear. The CDR3 contains 14 residues. Germline V gene sequence: CDR1 LGHDT, CDR2 YNNKEL (reference sequence). The germline V and J ends were trimmed by 0 bases and 6 bases, with 9 bases remaining between them. The CDR3 spells CASSQDRRVNEQFF. CDR3 DNA: TGTGCCAGCAGCCAAGATCGTCGGGTCAATGAGCAGTTCTTC.

This chain joins TRBV29-1 and TRBJ1-3; no clear D gene. This CDR3 contains 10 residues. Per the germline V gene, CDR1 is SQVTM and CDR2 is ANQGSEA. V was trimmed by 4 bases and J by 3 bases, leaving 1 base between them. The CDR3: CSVGGNTIYF. CDR3 bases: TGCAGCGTTGGTGGAAACACCATATATTTT.

The table lists this clonotype with a few counts. The V call is TRBV4-2, the J call TRBJ2-3, with D perhaps matching TRBD2 (5 bases). There are 14 residues in the CDR3. Between the trimmed V and J ends, which lost 0 bases and 1 base, there was a span of 5 bases. CDR1 LGHNA and CDR2 YNFKEQ come from the germline V gene. The CDR3, as DNA: TGTGCCAGCAGCCAAGAGGAGGGCACAGATACGCAGTATTTT. Residues: CASSQEEGTDTQYF.

This clonotype was found a few times. J is TRBJ2-1 and V is TRBV6-2 or TRBV6-3; D not resolved. CDR1 is MNHEY and CDR2 is SVGEGT in the germline V gene. Trimming shortened V by 4 bases and J by 11 bases, and 12 bases separated the two germline ends. There are 12 residues in the CDR3. In DNA form, the CDR3 reads TGTGCCAGCAGTTCGGGCCTTGTGCAGCAGTTCTTC. The encoded protein is CASSSGLVQQFF.

This clonotype turned up a few times. The chain joins TRBV18 to TRBJ1-1; 8 bases agree with TRBD1. The V gene's germline CDR1 is KGHSH and CDR2 LQKENI. Trimming removed 3 bases from V and 4 bases from J; junction bases left unmatched: 10. The length of the CDR3 is 16 residues. The CDR3 protein is CASSPWTGPLGTEAFF. CDR3 nucleotide sequence: TGTGCCAGCTCACCTTGGACAGGGCCCCTAGGCACTGAAGCTTTCTTT.

This clonotype was counted only a few times. The chain uses TRBV28 and TRBJ2-5, with unresolved D. V was clipped by 6 bases and J by 2 bases, with 16 bases between them. The CDR3 length is 15 residues. The germline gives CDR1 MDHEN, CDR2 SYDVKM. The CDR3 loop reads CASRALQRFQETQYF. The DNA for the CDR3 is TGTGCCAGCAGGGCCCTGCAGAGGTTTCAAGAGACCCAGTACTTC.

The rearrangement joins TRBV4-2 to TRBJ2-1; either TRBD1 or TRBD2 may fit D (5 bases each). This CDR3 is 14 amino acids long. Trimming removed 0 bases at V and 4 bases at J, with 7 bases between. CDR1 and CDR2 from the germline V gene are LGHNA and YNFKEQ. The CDR3, as DNA: TGTGCCAGCAGCCAAGATTGGGGGTACAATGAGCAGTTCTTC. This sequence encodes CASSQDWGYNEQFF.

This chain uses TRBV4-2 with TRBJ1-2; D remains ambiguous. V dropped 4 bases and J dropped 6 bases, with 12 bases sitting between them. Germline lookup yields CDR1 LGHNA and CDR2 YNFKEQ. This CDR3 contains 13 residues. The CDR3 DNA reads TGTGCCAGCAGCCGCCGGCCTAGGGATGGCTACACCTTC. This encodes CASSRRPRDGYTF.

This clonotype was counted at least ten times. The chain employs TRBV7-9 and TRBJ2-2; the D gene could be TRBD1 or TRBD2 (6 bases each). The ends were cut back, 6 bases at V and 4 bases at J, with 21 bases in the middle. The length of the CDR3 is 17 residues. Germline CDR1 SEHNR, CDR2 FQNEAQ (reference sequence). The CDR3 DNA reads as TGTGCCAGCAGACGTTCAAAAGGTGGGGGGCCCACCGGGGAGCTGTTTTTT. It yields the protein CASRRSKGGGPTGELFF.

This clonotype was counted ten times or more. The chain employs TRBV15 and TRBJ1-2; D ambiguous. CDR1 LNHNV and CDR2 YYDKDF come from the germline V gene (reference sequence). The CDR3 has 14 amino acids. Trimming took 0 bases from V and 6 from J, leaving 11 bases between them. The CDR3 is CATSRDKPADGYTF. In DNA, the CDR3 is TGTGCCACCAGCAGAGATAAGCCTGCCGATGGCTACACCTTC.

This chain links TRBV19 with TRBJ2-7; 9 nucleotides align to TRBD2. V was clipped by 1 base and J by 2 bases; unmatched bases: 3. The CDR3 consists of 15 residues. The germline gives CDR1 LNHDA, CDR2 SQIVND (reference sequence). In DNA form, the CDR3 reads TGTGCCAGTAGTATAGTAGCGGGGGATACCTACGAGCAGTACTTC. Translated, it gives CASSIVAGDTYEQYF.

This clonotype occurred many times. J is TRBJ2-4 and V is TRBV12-3 or TRBV12-4; TRBD2 matches at 15 bases. CDR3 length equals 15 residues. V dropped 7 bases and J dropped 9; count of bases not matched to a gene: 7. CDR3 sequence (DNA): TGTGCCAGCACCCCGGGACTAGCGGGAGGTCTCATTCAGTACTTC. Protein sequence: CASTPGLAGGLIQYF.

This clonotype has at least ten counts. This chain links TRBV14 with TRBJ2-5; 8 bases map to TRBD2. V was pared by 4 bases and J by 7 bases, with 14 bases of the junction left unmatched. CDR3 length equals 16 residues. The germline V gene encodes CDR1 SGHDN and CDR2 FVKESK. CDR3 in amino acids: CASSPWTSQAERTQYF. CDR3 sequence (DNA): TGTGCCAGCAGCCCCTGGACTAGCCAAGCCGAGAGGACCCAGTACTTC.

The chain is built from TRBV5-1 and TRBJ2-3; 8 nucleotides align to TRBD2. This CDR3 contains 18 residues. The J segment lost 4 bases and the V segment lost 1 base, leaving 14 bases of the junction unmatched. From germline, CDR1 is SGHRS and CDR2 YFSETQ. CDR3 DNA sequence: TGCGCCAGCAGCTTGAATCCCGGAGGAGCGGGAGTTGCAGATACGCAGTATTTT. This sequence encodes CASSLNPGGAGVADTQYF.

This clonotype was seen repeatedly, ten times or more. This chain uses TRBV5-6 with TRBJ2-3; 9 bases are a match to TRBD2. Germline-derived CDR1 and CDR2 are SGHDT and YYEEEE. This CDR3 region has 15 residues. V was pared by 0 bases and J by 2 bases, with 1 base of the junction left unmatched. Here the CDR3 DNA reads TGTGCCAGCAGCTTGGGCGGGGGGGCCACAGATACGCAGTATTTT. It is translated as CASSLGGGATDTQYF.

The rearrangement joins TRBV30 to TRBJ1-2; the D is unclear. The CDR3 contains 13 residues. Looked up from germline, CDR1 is GTSNPN and CDR2 is SVGIG (reference sequence). V gave up 0 bases and J gave up 1 base, with 6 bases separating them. Here the CDR3 DNA reads TGTGCCTGGAGTGTAGACGTTAACTATGGCTACACCTTC. This codes for CAWSVDVNYGYTF.

This clonotype was observed many times. CDR3: CASSAADLNTEAFF. The CDR3 nucleotides read TGTGCCAGCAGCGCGGCGGACCTGAACACTGAAGCTTTCTTT. The chain uses TRBV9 and TRBJ1-1; D is uncertain. The CDR3 sequence is 14 residues long. Per germline, CDR1 SGDLS and CDR2 YYNGEE. The V and J ends lost 3 bases and 0 bases respectively, with 9 bases between them. Full variable domain (outside the CDR3, taken from reference TRBV9 and TRBJ1-1): DSGVTQTPKHLITATGQRVTLRCSPRSGDLSVYWYQQSLDQGLQFLIQYYNGEERAKGNILERFSAQQFPDLHSELNLSSLELGDSALYFCASSAADLNTEAFFGQGTRLTVV.

This clonotype came up many times. This chain uses TRBV11-2 with TRBJ2-1, with 9 bases that match TRBD2. Trimming removed 1 base from V and 4 bases from J; junction bases left unmatched: 5. This CDR3 is built from 16 residues. Germline assignment: CDR1 SGHAT and CDR2 FQNNGV. Written as DNA, the CDR3 is TGTGCCAGCAGCTTAGCGGGTAGCGGGGGATACAATGAGCAGTTCTTC. Residues: CASSLAGSGGYNEQFF.

This clonotype has a count of ten or more. The chain combines TRBV18 with TRBJ1-3; D remains ambiguous. V was shortened by 3 bases and J by 0 bases, with 9 bases between the two germline ends. The CDR3 is 15 residues long. CDR1 KGHSH and CDR2 LQKENI come from the germline V gene. DNA of the CDR3: TGTGCCAGCTCACCTGGCAGCCTCTCTGGAAACACCATATATTTT. Residues: CASSPGSLSGNTIYF.

The table lists this clonotype with a few counts. The genes are TRBV6-2 or TRBV6-3 and TRBJ2-7; D unresolved. Trimming removed 2 bases from V and 5 bases from J, with 25 bases in between. CDR1 is MNHEY, CDR2 SVGEGT, per germline. This CDR3 spans 18 amino acids. CDR3: CASSYTGVIVVNRNEQYF. In DNA, the CDR3 is TGTGCCAGCAGTTACACCGGTGTCATAGTTGTGAATCGGAACGAGCAGTACTTC.

This clonotype was counted many times. V usage is TRBV12-3 or TRBV12-4 and J usage is TRBJ1-4, with 9 bases identical to TRBD1. This CDR3 comprises 15 residues. The V and J ends lost 5 bases and 4 bases, in that order; junction bases with no gene match: 5. This CDR3 reads CASSPTGGLNEKLFF. For the CDR3, the DNA is TGTGCCAGCAGTCCAACAGGGGGCCTTAATGAAAAACTGTTTTTT.

This clonotype was picked up many times. V usage is TRBV7-8 and J usage is TRBJ2-1; D remains unclear. Germline V gene lookup returns CDR1 SGHVS and CDR2 FQNEAQ. The CDR3 extends over 12 amino acids. Trimming removed 5 bases from V and 6 bases from J, with 8 bases in between. This CDR3 reads CASSPFSNEQFF. CDR3 bases: TGTGCCAGCAGCCCATTTTCCAATGAGCAGTTCTTC.